The rows below give T cell receptor beta chains drawn from one sample of a study of long-term antiretroviral therapy in people with HIV. Produced via immunoSEQ multiplex PCR; TCRdb's table is partial and in-frame only. Of around 17,000 clones listed, around 84% were seen once; the top ten hold 7.5% to 9.5%. The source material was unsorted PBMCs, sampled 0.1 years after starting antiretroviral therapy. These receptors all stem from a man younger than 35 with HIV. Each CDR3 is given with its conserved first and last residue. The order of the fields is V gene, CDR3 length, CDR3 protein.

v_call: TRBV11-2; cdr3_length: 16; cdr3_aa: CASSSKREGVRNEQFF
v_call: TRBV7-9; cdr3_length: 13; cdr3_aa: CASSLNAQALAFF
v_call: TRBV7-3; cdr3_length: 14; cdr3_aa: CASSLRGPYNEQFF
v_call: TRBV7-8; cdr3_length: 14; cdr3_aa: CASSLQLSTDTQYF
v_call: TRBV7-9; cdr3_length: 13; cdr3_aa: CASSLAEAGTQYF
v_call: TRBV19; cdr3_length: 14; cdr3_aa: CASSMSGRAETQYF
v_call: TRBV5-6; cdr3_length: 14; cdr3_aa: CASSLAGGNTEAFF
v_call: TRBV2; cdr3_length: 12; cdr3_aa: CASSGQGAEQYF
v_call: TRBV15; cdr3_length: 14; cdr3_aa: CATSRDTRGYEQYF
v_call: TRBV7-9; cdr3_length: 12; cdr3_aa: CASSLTDVEAFF
v_call: TRBV13; cdr3_length: 15; cdr3_aa: CASSTGSLSGNTIYF
v_call: TRBV19; cdr3_length: 14; cdr3_aa: CASSIDRNTYEQYF
v_call: TRBV10-3; cdr3_length: 15; cdr3_aa: CAISDQGLGNQPQHF
v_call: TRBV6-4; cdr3_length: 16; cdr3_aa: CASSDTPGGYYNEQFF
v_call: TRBV4-3; cdr3_length: 17; cdr3_aa: CASSQEVWQTQTEKLFF
v_call: TRBV10-2; cdr3_length: 14; cdr3_aa: CASSASASGNTIYF
v_call: TRBV7-6; cdr3_length: 17; cdr3_aa: CASSLVGGDLIASEQYF
v_call: TRBV5-5; cdr3_length: 12; cdr3_aa: CASSPLAGGQYF
v_call: TRBV13; cdr3_length: 17; cdr3_aa: CASSPRLGVGYNGELFF
v_call: TRBV9; cdr3_length: 17; cdr3_aa: CASSETSGRGGTDTQYF
v_call: TRBV6-5; cdr3_length: 13; cdr3_aa: CASSSTGGYEQYF
v_call: TRBV5-6; cdr3_length: 15; cdr3_aa: CASSLATGSDNEQFF
v_call: TRBV30; cdr3_length: 12; cdr3_aa: CAWANRGKSQHF
v_call: TRBV9; cdr3_length: 15; cdr3_aa: CASSVAGTGGEKLFF
v_call: TRBV29-1; cdr3_length: 16; cdr3_aa: CSVSGAPSGGYNEQFF
v_call: TRBV11-3; cdr3_length: 14; cdr3_aa: CASSGELADPRMYF
v_call: TRBV10-2; cdr3_length: 14; cdr3_aa: CASSEIGESGELFF
v_call: TRBV13; cdr3_length: 14; cdr3_aa: CASSAYSGANVLTF
v_call: TRBV27; cdr3_length: 13; cdr3_aa: CASRTTGAREQFF
v_call: TRBV19; cdr3_length: 15; cdr3_aa: CASSLDRGGTGELFF
v_call: TRBV5-4; cdr3_length: 13; cdr3_aa: CASSQTSGAEAFF
v_call: TRBV7-9; cdr3_length: 13; cdr3_aa: CASSWDRAGELFF
v_call: TRBV14; cdr3_length: 16; cdr3_aa: CASSQAFRTVIYEQYF
v_call: TRBV5-5; cdr3_length: 16; cdr3_aa: CASSRGTGPLKETQYF
v_call: TRBV6-5; cdr3_length: 14; cdr3_aa: CASSVDGHNQPQHF
v_call: TRBV28; cdr3_length: 13; cdr3_aa: CASSFGSSYEQYF
v_call: TRBV7-2; cdr3_length: 14; cdr3_aa: CASSQGRLNTEAFF
v_call: TRBV19; cdr3_length: 13; cdr3_aa: CATEGSANYGYTF
v_call: TRBV7-9; cdr3_length: 12; cdr3_aa: CAGGHLNTEAFF
v_call: TRBV30; cdr3_length: 12; cdr3_aa: CAWSRQGTEAFF